This T cell receptor (beta chain) stems from a study of blood T cell repertoires in COVID-19. The repertoire was sequenced with immunoSEQ multiplex PCR; TCRdb's copy has only in-frame clones and lacks some. The table has approximately 140,000 clones, under 90% seen once. V was clipped by 0 bases and J by 7 bases; unmatched bases: 8. This CDR3 is 15 amino acids long. The germline gives CDR1 MNHEY, CDR2 SMNVEV (reference sequence). The rearrangement links TRBV27 to TRBJ2-7, with 8 bases identical to TRBD1. What was sequenced was PBMCs or T cells enriched from blood (not recorded which). This clonotype was sampled from a man aged 35 to 55 with acute COVID-19. CDR3 DNA: TGTGCCAGCAGTTTATCATCGGCAGGGGGCGGGGAGCAGTACTTC. It encodes CASSLSSAGGGEQYF.